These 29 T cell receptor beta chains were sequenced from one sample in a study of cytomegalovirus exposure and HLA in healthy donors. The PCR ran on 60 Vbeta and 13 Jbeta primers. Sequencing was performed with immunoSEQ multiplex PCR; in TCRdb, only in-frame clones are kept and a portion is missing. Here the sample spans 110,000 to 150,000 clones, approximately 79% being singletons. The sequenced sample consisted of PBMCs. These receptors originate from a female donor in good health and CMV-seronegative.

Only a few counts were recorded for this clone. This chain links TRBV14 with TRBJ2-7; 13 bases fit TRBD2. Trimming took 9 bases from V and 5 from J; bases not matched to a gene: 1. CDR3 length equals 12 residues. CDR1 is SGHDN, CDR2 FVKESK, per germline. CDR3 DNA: TGTGCCAGTGGACTAGCGGGAGACGAGCAGTACTTC. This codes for CASGLAGDEQYF.

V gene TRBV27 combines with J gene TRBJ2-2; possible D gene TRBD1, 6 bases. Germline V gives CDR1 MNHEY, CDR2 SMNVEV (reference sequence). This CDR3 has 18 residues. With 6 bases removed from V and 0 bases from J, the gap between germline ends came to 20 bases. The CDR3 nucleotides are TGTGCCAGCAGAGGGACATCCGAGGCCAGGACGAACACCGGGGAGCTGTTTTTT. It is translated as CASRGTSEARTNTGELFF.

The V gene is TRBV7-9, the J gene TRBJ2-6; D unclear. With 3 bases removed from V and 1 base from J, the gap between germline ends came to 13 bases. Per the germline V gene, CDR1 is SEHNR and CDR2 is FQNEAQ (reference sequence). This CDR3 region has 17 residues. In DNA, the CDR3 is TGTGCCAGCAGCTTGAACAACGGAGAGTCTGGGGCCAACGTCCTGACTTTC. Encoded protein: CASSLNNGESGANVLTF.

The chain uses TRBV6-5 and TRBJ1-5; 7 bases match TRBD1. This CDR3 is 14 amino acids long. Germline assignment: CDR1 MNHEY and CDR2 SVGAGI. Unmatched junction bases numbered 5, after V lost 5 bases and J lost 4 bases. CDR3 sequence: CASSRTGLNQPQHF. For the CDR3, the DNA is TGTGCCAGCAGTCGGACAGGCCTAAATCAGCCCCAGCATTTT.

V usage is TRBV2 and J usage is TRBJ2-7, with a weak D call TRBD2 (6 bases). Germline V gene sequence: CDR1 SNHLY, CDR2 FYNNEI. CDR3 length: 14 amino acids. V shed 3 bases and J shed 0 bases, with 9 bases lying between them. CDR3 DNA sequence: TGTGCCAGCAGTGAGGGCGGGGCCTCCTACGAGCAGTACTTC. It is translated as CASSEGGASYEQYF.

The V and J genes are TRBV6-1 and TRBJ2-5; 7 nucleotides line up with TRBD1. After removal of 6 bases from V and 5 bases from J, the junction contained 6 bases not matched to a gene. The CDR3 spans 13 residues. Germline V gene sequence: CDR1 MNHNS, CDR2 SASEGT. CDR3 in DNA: TGTGCCAGCAGCGGCAGGGGGTGGGAGACCCAGTACTTC. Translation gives CASSGRGWETQYF.

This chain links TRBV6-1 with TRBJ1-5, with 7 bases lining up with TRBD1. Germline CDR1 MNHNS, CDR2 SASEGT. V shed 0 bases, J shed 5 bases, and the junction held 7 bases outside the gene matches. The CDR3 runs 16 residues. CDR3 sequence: CASSEAETGPYQPQHF. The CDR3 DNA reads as TGTGCCAGCAGTGAAGCGGAGACAGGGCCATATCAGCCCCAGCATTTT.

CDR3 loop: CASSPRDRAQPQHF. In DNA form, the CDR3 reads TGTGCCAGCAGTCCCCGGGACAGGGCGCAGCCCCAGCATTTT. J is TRBJ1-5 and V is TRBV6-5, with 9 bases identical to TRBD1. The trim removed 5 bases at V and 7 bases at J, leaving 6 bases unmatched. CDR1 is MNHEY and CDR2 is SVGAGI in the germline V gene. The CDR3 loop spans 14 amino acids.

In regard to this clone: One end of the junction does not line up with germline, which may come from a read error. The CDR3 protein is CVSSPIPRTEFLNTEAFF. CDR3 nucleotides: TGTGTCAGCAGTCCGATCCCACGGACAGAATTTTTGAACACTGAAGCTTTCTTT. The chain joins TRBV28 to TRBJ1-1, with a possible D match to TRBD1 (6 bases). CDR1 and CDR2 (germline): MDHEN, SYDVKM. The CDR3 contains 18 residues.

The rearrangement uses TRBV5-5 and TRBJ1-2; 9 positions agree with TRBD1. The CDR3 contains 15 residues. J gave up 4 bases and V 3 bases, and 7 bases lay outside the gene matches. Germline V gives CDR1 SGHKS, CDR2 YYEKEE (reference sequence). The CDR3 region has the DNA TGTGCCAGCAGCTCCCTAGGGACAGGGTCCTATGGCTACACCTTC. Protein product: CASSSLGTGSYGYTF.

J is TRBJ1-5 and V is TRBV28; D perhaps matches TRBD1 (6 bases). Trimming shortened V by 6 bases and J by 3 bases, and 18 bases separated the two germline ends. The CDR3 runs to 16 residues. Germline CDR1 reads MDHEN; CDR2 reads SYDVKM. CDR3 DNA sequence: TGTGCCAGCAGGCAATTGGACAGCGCTCTCAATCAGCCCCAGCATTTT. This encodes CASRQLDSALNQPQHF.

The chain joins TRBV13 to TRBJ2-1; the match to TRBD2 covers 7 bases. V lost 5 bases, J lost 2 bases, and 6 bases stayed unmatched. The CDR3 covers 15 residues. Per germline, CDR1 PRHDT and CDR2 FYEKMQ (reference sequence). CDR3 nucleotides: TGTGCCAGCAGCACCCCTAGCGGCCCCTACAATGAGCAGTTCTTC. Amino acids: CASSTPSGPYNEQFF.

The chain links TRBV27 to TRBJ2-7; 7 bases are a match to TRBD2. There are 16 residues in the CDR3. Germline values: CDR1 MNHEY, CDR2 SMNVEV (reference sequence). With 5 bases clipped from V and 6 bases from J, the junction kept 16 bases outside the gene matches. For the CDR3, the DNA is TGTGCCAGCAGTCTGGCTGGGGGGGACGGGATGGGCGAGCAGTACTTC. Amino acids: CASSLAGGDGMGEQYF.

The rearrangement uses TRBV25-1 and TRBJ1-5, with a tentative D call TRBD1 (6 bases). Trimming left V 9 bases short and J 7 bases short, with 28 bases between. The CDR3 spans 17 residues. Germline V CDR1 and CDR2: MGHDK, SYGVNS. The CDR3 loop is CARKHAPKAEGEQPQHF. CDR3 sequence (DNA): TGTGCCAGGAAGCATGCCCCCAAAGCCGAGGGGGAGCAGCCCCAGCATTTT. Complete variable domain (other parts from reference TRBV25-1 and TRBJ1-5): EADIYQTPRYLVIGTGKKITLECSQTMGHDKMYWYQQDPGMELHLIHYSYGVNSTEKGDLSSESTVSRIRTEHFPLTLESARPSHTSQYLCARKHAPKAEGEQPQHFGDGTRLSIL.

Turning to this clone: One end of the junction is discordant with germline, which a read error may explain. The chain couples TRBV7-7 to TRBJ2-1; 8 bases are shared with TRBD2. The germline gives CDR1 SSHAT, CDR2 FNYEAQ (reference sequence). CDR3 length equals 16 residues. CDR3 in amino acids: CASSLSGGRSGNEQFF. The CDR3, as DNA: TGTGCTAGCAGCTTGAGTGGCGGGAGGTCTGGCAATGAGCAGTTCTTC.

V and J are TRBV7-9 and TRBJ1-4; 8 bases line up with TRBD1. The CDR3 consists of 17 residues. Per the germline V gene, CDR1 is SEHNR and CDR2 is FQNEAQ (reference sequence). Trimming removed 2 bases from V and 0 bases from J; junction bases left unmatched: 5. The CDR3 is CASSLTGGITTNEKLFF. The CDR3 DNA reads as TGTGCCAGCAGCTTAACAGGGGGGATAACAACTAATGAAAAACTGTTTTTT.

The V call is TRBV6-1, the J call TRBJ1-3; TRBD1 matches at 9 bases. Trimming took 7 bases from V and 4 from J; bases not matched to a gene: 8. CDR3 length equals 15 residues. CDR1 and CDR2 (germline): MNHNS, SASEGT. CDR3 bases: TGTGCCAGCAAGAAGGGACAGGGAGACGGAAACACCATATATTTT. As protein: CASKKGQGDGNTIYF.

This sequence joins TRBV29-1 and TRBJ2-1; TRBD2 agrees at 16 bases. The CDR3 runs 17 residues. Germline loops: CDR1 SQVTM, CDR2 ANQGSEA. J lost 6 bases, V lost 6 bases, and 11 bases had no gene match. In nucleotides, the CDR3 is TGCAGCGTCCGCCTCCCGGGACTAGCGGGAGGGCCCAATGAGCAGTTCTTC. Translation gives CSVRLPGLAGGPNEQFF.

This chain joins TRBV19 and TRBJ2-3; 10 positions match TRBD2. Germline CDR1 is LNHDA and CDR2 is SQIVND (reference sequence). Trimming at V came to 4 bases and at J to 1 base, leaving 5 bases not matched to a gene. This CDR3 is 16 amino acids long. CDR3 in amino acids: CASSNLAGVGTDTQYF. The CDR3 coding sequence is TGTGCCAGTAGTAATCTAGCGGGAGTCGGCACAGATACGCAGTATTTT.

CDR3 protein: CASSDGEPQHF. CDR3 sequence (DNA): TGTGCCAGCAGTGACGGGGAGCCCCAGCATTTT. The genes are TRBV2 and TRBJ1-5; D is unclear. Trimming left V 3 bases short and J 8 bases short, with 5 bases between. In germline, CDR1 is SNHLY, CDR2 FYNNEI. This CDR3 is built from 11 residues.

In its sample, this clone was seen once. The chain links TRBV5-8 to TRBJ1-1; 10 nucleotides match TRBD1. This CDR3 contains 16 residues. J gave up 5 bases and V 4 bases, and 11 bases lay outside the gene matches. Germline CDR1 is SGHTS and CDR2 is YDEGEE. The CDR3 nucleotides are TGTGCCAGCAGCCCCCAGACAGGGGGCGTGAGGACTGAAGCTTTCTTT. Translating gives CASSPQTGGVRTEAFF.

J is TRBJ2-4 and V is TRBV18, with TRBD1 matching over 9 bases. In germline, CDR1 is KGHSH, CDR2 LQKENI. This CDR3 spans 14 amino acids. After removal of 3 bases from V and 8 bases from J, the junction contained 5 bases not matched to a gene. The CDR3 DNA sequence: TGTGCCAGCTCACCTAGGACAGGGGCGGACATTCAGTACTTC. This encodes CASSPRTGADIQYF. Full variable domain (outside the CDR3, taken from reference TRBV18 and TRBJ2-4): NAGVMQNPRHLVRRRGQEARLRCSPMKGHSHVYWYRQLPEEGLKFMVYLQKENIIDESGMPKERFSAEFPKEGPSILRIQQVVRGDSAAYFCASSPRTGADIQYFGAGTRLSVL.

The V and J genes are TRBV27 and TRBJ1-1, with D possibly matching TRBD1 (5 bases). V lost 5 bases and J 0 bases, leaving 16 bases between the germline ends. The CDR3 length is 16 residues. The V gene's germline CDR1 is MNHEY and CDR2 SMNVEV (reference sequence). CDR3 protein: CASSVGWTLMNTEAFF. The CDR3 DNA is TGTGCCAGCAGTGTCGGATGGACACTCATGAACACTGAAGCTTTCTTT.

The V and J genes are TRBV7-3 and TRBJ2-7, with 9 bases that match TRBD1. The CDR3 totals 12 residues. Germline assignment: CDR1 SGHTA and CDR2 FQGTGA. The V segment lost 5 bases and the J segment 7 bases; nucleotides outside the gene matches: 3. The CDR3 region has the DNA TGTGCCAGCAGCGTGACAGGGGGAGAGCAGTACTTC. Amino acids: CASSVTGGEQYF.

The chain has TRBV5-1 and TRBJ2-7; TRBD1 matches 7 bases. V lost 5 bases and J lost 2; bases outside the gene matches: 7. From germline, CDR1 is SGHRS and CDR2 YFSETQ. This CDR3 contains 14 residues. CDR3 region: CASSHRQGPYEQYF. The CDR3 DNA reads TGCGCCAGCAGTCATCGACAGGGACCCTACGAGCAGTACTTC.

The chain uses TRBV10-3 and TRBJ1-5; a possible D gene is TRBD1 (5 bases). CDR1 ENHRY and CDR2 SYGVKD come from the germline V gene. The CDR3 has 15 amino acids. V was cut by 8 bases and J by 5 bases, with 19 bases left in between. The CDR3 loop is CAIGAGGATHQPQHF. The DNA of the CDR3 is TGTGCCATCGGCGCCGGAGGGGCCACCCATCAGCCCCAGCATTTT.

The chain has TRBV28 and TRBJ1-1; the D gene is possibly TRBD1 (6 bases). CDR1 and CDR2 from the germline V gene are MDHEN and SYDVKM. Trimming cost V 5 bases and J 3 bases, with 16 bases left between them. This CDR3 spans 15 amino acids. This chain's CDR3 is CASSVHGGADTEAFF. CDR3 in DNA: TGTGCCAGCAGTGTCCATGGGGGGGCGGACACTGAAGCTTTCTTT.

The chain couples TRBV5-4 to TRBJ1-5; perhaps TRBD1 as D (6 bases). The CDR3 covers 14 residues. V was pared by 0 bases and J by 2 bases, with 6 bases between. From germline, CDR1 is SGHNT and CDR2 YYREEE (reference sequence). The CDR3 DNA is TGTGCCAGCAGCTTGGACAGGGGCAATCAGCCCCAGCATTTT. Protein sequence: CASSLDRGNQPQHF.

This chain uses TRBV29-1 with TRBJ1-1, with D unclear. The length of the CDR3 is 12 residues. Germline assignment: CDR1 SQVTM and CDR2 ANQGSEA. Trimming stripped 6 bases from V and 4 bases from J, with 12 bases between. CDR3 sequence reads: CSVAASGTEAFF. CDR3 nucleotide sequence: TGCAGCGTCGCCGCCTCGGGCACTGAAGCTTTCTTT.